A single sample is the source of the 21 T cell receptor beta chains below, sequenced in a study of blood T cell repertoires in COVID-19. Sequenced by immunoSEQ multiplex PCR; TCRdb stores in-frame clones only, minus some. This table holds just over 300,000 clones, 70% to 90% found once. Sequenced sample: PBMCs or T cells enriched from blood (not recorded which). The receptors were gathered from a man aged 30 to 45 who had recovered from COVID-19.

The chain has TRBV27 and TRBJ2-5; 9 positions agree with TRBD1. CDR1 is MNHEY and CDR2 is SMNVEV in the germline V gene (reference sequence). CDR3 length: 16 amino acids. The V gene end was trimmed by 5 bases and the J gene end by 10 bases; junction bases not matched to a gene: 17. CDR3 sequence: CASSQEGTGNLGIQYF. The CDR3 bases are TGTGCCAGCAGTCAGGAAGGGACAGGGAACTTGGGGATCCAGTACTTC.

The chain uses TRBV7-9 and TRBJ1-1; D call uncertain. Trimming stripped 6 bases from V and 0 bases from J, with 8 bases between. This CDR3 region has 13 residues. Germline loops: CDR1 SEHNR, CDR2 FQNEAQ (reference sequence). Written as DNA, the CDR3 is TGTGCCAGCAGTGCGACTGTGAACACTGAAGCTTTCTTT. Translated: CASSATVNTEAFF.

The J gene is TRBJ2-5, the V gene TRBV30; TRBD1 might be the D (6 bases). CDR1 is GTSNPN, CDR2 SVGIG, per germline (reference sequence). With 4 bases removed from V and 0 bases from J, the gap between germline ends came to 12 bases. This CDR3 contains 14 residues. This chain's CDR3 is CAWKPGVYQETQYF. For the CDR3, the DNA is TGTGCCTGGAAGCCAGGGGTCTACCAAGAGACCCAGTACTTC.

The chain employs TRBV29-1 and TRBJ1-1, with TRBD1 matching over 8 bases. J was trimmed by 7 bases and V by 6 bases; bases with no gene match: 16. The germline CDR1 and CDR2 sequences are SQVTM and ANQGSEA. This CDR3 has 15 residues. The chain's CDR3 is CSVGRLSGGRIEAFF. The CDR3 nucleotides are TGCAGCGTGGGGAGGTTGTCAGGGGGCCGTATTGAAGCTTTCTTT.

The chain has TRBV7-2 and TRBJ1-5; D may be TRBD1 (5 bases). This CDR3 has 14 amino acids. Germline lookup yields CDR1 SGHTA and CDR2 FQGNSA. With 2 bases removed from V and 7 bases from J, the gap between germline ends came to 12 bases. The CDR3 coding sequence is TGTGCCAGCAGCTTATCGCAGGGTGGACAGCCCCAGCATTTT. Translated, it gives CASSLSQGGQPQHF.

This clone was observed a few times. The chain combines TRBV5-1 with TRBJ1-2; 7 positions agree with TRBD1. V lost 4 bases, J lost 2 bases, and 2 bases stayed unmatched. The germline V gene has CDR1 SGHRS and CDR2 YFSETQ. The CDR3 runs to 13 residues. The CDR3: CASSQGQNYGYTF. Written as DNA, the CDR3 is TGCGCCAGCAGCCAGGGACAGAACTATGGCTACACCTTC.

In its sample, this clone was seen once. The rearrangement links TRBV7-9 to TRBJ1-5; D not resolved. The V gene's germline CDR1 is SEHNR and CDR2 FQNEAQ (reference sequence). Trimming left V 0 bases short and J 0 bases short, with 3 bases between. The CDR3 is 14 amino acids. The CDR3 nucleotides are TGTGCCAGCAGCTTAGCATATAGCAATCAGCCCCAGCATTTT. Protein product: CASSLAYSNQPQHF.

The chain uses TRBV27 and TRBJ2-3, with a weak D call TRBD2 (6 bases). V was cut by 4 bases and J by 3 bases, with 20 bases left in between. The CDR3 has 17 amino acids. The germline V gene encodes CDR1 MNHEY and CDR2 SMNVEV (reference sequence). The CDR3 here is CASSSPLSRGTTDTQYF. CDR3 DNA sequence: TGTGCCAGCAGTTCGCCGTTATCGCGGGGTACAACAGATACGCAGTATTTT.

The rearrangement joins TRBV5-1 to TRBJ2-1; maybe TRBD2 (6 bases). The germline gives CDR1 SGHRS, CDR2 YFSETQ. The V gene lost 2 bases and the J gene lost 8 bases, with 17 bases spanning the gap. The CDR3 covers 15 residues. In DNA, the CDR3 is TGCGCCAGCAGCTTAGGCTCCGGGGGAAGCGATGAGCAGTTCTTC. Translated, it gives CASSLGSGGSDEQFF.

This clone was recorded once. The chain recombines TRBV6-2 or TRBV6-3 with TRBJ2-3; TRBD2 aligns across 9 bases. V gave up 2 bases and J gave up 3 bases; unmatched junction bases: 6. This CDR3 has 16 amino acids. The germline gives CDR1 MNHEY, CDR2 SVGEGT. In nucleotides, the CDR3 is TGTGCCAGCAGTTACAGGCGGGGGGGCTTGACAGATACGCAGTATTTT. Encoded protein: CASSYRRGGLTDTQYF.

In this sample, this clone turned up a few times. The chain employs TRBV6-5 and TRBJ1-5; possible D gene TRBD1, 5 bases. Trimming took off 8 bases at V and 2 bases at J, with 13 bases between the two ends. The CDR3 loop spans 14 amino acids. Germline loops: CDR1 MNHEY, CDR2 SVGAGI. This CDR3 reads CASSSGGGNQPQHF. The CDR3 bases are TGTGCCAGCTCGTCGGGGGGGGGCAATCAGCCCCAGCATTTT.

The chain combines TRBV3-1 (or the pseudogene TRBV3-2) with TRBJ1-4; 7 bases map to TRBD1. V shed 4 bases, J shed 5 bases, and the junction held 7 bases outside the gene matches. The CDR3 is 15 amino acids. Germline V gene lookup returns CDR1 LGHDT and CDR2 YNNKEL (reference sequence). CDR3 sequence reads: CASSRRQGQNEKLFF. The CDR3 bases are TGTGCCAGCAGCCGACGACAGGGACAAAATGAAAAACTGTTTTTT.

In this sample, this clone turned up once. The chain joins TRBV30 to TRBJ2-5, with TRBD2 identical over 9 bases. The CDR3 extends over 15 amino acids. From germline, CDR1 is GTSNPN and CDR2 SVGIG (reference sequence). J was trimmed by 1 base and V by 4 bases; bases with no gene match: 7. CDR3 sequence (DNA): TGTGCCTGGAATTATGGCGGGGGGGTCCAAGAGACCCAGTACTTC. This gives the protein CAWNYGGGVQETQYF.

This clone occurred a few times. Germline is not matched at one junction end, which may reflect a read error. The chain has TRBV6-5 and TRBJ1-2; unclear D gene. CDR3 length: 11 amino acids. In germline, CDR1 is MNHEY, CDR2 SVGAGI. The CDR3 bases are TGTGCCAGCAGTTTCCCGCCGAGGATCGTCTTC. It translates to CASSFPPRIVF.

CDR3 region: CASSKYLGDTEAFF. The CDR3 DNA follows: TGTGCCAGCAGTAAATATCTAGGGGACACTGAAGCTTTCTTT. The chain carries TRBV2 and TRBJ1-1, with TRBD1 as a possible D gene (5 bases). V was cut by 5 bases and J by 3 bases, with 13 bases left in between. Germline lookup yields CDR1 SNHLY and CDR2 FYNNEI. The CDR3 spans 14 residues.

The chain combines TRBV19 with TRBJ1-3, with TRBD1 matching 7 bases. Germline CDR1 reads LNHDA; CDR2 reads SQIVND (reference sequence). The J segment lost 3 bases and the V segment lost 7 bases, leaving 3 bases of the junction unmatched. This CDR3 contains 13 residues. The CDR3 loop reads CASTAGGGNTIYF. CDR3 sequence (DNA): TGTGCCAGTACCGCAGGGGGTGGAAACACCATATATTTT.

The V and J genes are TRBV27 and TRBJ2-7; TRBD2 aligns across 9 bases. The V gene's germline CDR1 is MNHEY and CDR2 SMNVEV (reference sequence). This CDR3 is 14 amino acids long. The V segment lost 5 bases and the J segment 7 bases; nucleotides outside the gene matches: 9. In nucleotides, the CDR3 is TGTGCCAGCAGTGGCGGGGGGGCAATTCGGGAGCAGTACTTC. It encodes CASSGGGAIREQYF.

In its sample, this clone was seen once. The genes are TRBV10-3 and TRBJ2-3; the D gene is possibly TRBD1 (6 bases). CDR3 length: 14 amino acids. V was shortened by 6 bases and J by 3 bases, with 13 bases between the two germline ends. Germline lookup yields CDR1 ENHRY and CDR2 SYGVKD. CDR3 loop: CAIRDSLATDTQYF. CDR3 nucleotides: TGTGCCATCAGGGACAGTCTAGCTACAGATACGCAGTATTTT.

The CDR3, as DNA: TGTGCCAGCAAGGGACAGGTTATCTATGGCTACACCTTC. Translated, it gives CASKGQVIYGYTF. The chain links TRBV2 to TRBJ1-2, with TRBD1 identical over 8 bases. Germline V gene lookup returns CDR1 SNHLY and CDR2 FYNNEI. Losses at the gene ends were 7 bases for V and 4 bases for J; bases not matched to a gene: 5. This CDR3 spans 13 amino acids.

CDR3 region: CASSVGSRGNEKLFF. In DNA, the CDR3 is TGTGCCAGCAGCGTAGGGTCTAGGGGAAATGAAAAACTGTTTTTT. The chain recombines TRBV9 with TRBJ1-4; perhaps TRBD1 as D (5 bases). The CDR3 has 15 residues. The V and J ends lost 0 bases and 5 bases respectively, with 11 bases between them. Germline CDR1 SGDLS, CDR2 YYNGEE.

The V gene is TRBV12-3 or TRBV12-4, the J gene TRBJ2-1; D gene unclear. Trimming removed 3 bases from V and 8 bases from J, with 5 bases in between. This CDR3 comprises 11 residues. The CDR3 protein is CASSFLDEQFF. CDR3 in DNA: TGTGCCAGCAGTTTCCTAGATGAGCAGTTCTTC.